This record looks at one T cell receptor beta chain sequence and its context. Its cognate antigen is unknown. The record originates from a study of T-cell memory formation after mild COVID-19. Background on the study: Most TCR clusters belonged to a single donor.

This CDR3 has 15 residues. J gave up 6 bases and V 0 bases, and 8 bases lay outside the gene matches. Germline assignment: CDR1 LNHDA and CDR2 SQIVND (reference sequence). TCRdb recomputed calls from the 5' RACE reads with MiXCR, one row per CDR3 protein. The sample lists about 400,000 distinct CDR3 sequences; about a quarter were seen once. Study conclusions and caveats: Proof of SARS-CoV-2 specificity was absent for the second-wave clones that crested on day 37. Contracting clones, day 15 to 85, had balanced CD4/CD8, and later expanders favored CD4+. Among CD4+ contracting clones, most were CM and EM, and CD8+ ones EMRA.

This receptor was taken from an adult woman who had mild COVID-19 (a few samples of this study predate the infection). Cell type and time point are not known. Sequencing was carried out using PBMCs or a T cell subset sorted from them (not recorded which). V and J are TRBV19 and TRBJ2-7, with 7 bases that match TRBD2. CDR3 loop: CASSIDGRESAEQYF. CDR3 DNA: TGTGCCAGTAGTATAGACGGGCGGGAGTCCGCCGAGCAGTACTTC.